Listed here are 30 T cell receptor beta chains from one sample, sequenced in a study of vaccination and CD4 T cells after COVID-19. No antigen is known for these receptors. Cultured CD4+ T-cell DNA underwent Oncomine TCR Beta short-read sequencing. TCRdb ran MiXCR on the PCR reads and lists one entry per CDR3 protein. Here the sample spans roughly 18,000 distinct CDR3 sequences, roughly two fifths being singletons. The sample's treatment: approximately nine-day PBMC culture with coronavirus spike peptide pools or control peptides (ViraFEST assay). Specimen: CD4+ T cells from blood, cultured in vitro. All receptors come from a human donor who had recovered from COVID-19.

This clonotype was picked up a small number of times. J is TRBJ1-1 and V is TRBV6-1, with TRBD1 as a possible D gene (6 bases). Germline V gene lookup returns CDR1 MNHNS and CDR2 SASEGT. Trimming shortened V by 6 bases and J by 8 bases, and 10 bases separated the two germline ends. This CDR3 is 11 amino acids long. The CDR3 DNA sequence: TGTGCCAGCAGACAGGGTAAAGAAGCTTTCTTT. Its protein is CASRQGKEAFF.

Regarding this clonotype: No conserved phenylalanine or tryptophan is present at the end of the CDR3, so a read error is the likely explanation. V usage is TRBV2 and J usage is TRBJ2-2; 8 nucleotides align to TRBD1. CDR3 length: 15 amino acids. Germline CDR1 reads SNHLY; CDR2 reads FYNNEI. V dropped 6 bases and J dropped 5; count of bases not matched to a gene: 8. This CDR3 is CASRAQGARTGELFL. DNA for the CDR3: TGTGCCAGCAGGGCTCAGGGGGCACGAACCGGGGAGCTGTTTCTT.

Of note for this clonotype: A junction boundary mismatches the germline segment, possibly from a read error. The rearrangement uses TRBV15 and TRBJ2-7; 7 nucleotides align to TRBD2. CDR1 LNHNV and CDR2 YYDKDF come from the germline V gene (reference sequence). The CDR3 covers 15 residues. The CDR3 DNA reads as TGTGCCACCAGTCCTACTCCCGGGGAGGGCTACAAGCAGTACTTC. Translated: CATSPTPGEGYKQYF.

V is TRBV4-1 and J is TRBJ1-2; perhaps TRBD1 as D (5 bases). Germline CDR1 is MGHRA and CDR2 is YSYEKL. The germline V and J ends were trimmed by 8 bases and 2 bases, with 15 bases remaining between them. The CDR3 spans 14 residues. In DNA, the CDR3 is TGCGCCAGCTCAGGCCGGGGGTCGAACTATGGCTACACCTTC. Residues: CASSGRGSNYGYTF.

The chain joins TRBV28 to TRBJ1-5; 11 bases are a match to TRBD1. V gave up 5 bases and J gave up 5 bases; unmatched junction bases: 5. The CDR3 contains 15 residues. Germline V gene sequence: CDR1 MDHEN, CDR2 SYDVKM. CDR3 sequence reads: CASSHLGQGDQPQHF. The CDR3, as DNA: TGTGCCAGCAGTCATCTGGGACAGGGGGATCAGCCCCAGCATTTT.

The V call is TRBV10-2, the J call TRBJ2-3; 9 bases are a match to TRBD1. Germline trimming cut 6 bases from V and 1 base from J; bases unmatched to any gene: 14. CDR1 and CDR2 from the germline V gene are WSHSY and SAAADI. The CDR3 runs 18 residues. The CDR3 DNA is TGCGCCAGCAGGGCGACAGGGGGGGGGTGGACTGGCACAGATACGCAGTATTTT. Its translation: CASRATGGGWTGTDTQYF.

There are a few counts of this clonotype. This chain uses TRBV7-9 with TRBJ1-1; D is perhaps TRBD1 (6 bases). V was pared by 2 bases and J by 6 bases, with 13 bases between. This CDR3 comprises 14 residues. CDR1 SEHNR and CDR2 FQNEAQ come from the germline V gene (reference sequence). As DNA, the CDR3 is TGTGCCAGCAGCTTACGCGGGGGCGAGTCTGAAGCTTTCTTT. Translation: CASSLRGGESEAFF.

The chain has TRBV18 and TRBJ2-2; a possible D gene is TRBD1 (5 bases). Per the germline V gene, CDR1 is KGHSH and CDR2 is LQKENI. This CDR3 has 14 residues. Trimming stripped 8 bases from V and 1 base from J, with 11 bases between. The chain's CDR3 is CASAKGQNTGELFF. The DNA for the CDR3 is TGTGCCAGCGCAAAAGGACAGAACACCGGGGAGCTGTTTTTT. The full variable domain, its missing parts supplied by reference TRBV18 and TRBJ2-2, is NAGVMQNPRHLVRRRGQEARLRCSPMKGHSHVYWYRQLPEEGLKFMVYLQKENIIDESGMPKERFSAEFPKEGPSILRIQQVVRGDSAAYFCASAKGQNTGELFFGEGSRLTVL.

This clonotype turned up a few times. V usage is TRBV5-1 and J usage is TRBJ2-7; 7 nucleotides align to TRBD1. CDR3 size: 15 residues. Looked up from germline, CDR1 is SGHRS and CDR2 is YFSETQ. V shed 4 bases and J 6 bases; nucleotides not matched to a gene: 13. CDR3: CASSGIEGANSEQYF. CDR3 DNA sequence: TGCGCCAGCAGCGGGATAGAGGGGGCGAACTCCGAGCAGTACTTC.

The chain joins TRBV12-3 or TRBV12-4 to TRBJ1-1; the D is unclear. The CDR3 is 11 residues long. Trimming cost V 7 bases and J 0 bases, with 3 bases left between them. For the CDR3, the DNA is TGTGCCAGCACCCTGAACACTGAAGCTTTCTTT. This codes for CASTLNTEAFF.

The chain recombines TRBV7-3 with TRBJ2-3, with unresolved D. V was shortened by 7 bases and J by 2 bases, with 10 bases between the two germline ends. Germline values: CDR1 SGHTA, CDR2 FQGTGA. This CDR3 is 13 amino acids long. The CDR3 is CASIRWDTDTQYF. In DNA form, the CDR3 reads TGTGCCAGCATCCGGTGGGACACAGATACGCAGTATTTT. Full variable domain (remainder filled in from reference TRBV7-3 and TRBJ2-3): GAGVSQTPSNKVTEKGKYVELRCDPISGHTALYWYRQSLGQGPEFLIYFQGTGAADDSGLPNDRFFAVRPEGSVSTLKIQRTERGDSAVYLCASIRWDTDTQYFGPGTRLTVL.

The gene calls are TRBV2 and TRBJ1-6; a possible D gene is TRBD1 (6 bases). Germline V lookup: CDR1 SNHLY, CDR2 FYNNEI. Trimming shortened V by 11 bases and J by 7 bases, and 15 bases separated the two germline ends. The CDR3 is 13 amino acids. CDR3 sequence (DNA): TGTGCCGGGACACAGACACCGAATTCACCCCTCCACTTT. This encodes CAGTQTPNSPLHF.

The chain is built from TRBV10-3 and TRBJ2-1; 10 bases map to TRBD2. CDR1 is ENHRY and CDR2 is SYGVKD in the germline V gene. V lost 10 bases and J lost 7; bases outside the gene matches: 19. This CDR3 is 17 amino acids long. CDR3 sequence (DNA): TGTGCCACCAAGGCCCTAGCGGGGGCCCAACCTAAGAATGAGCAGTTCTTC. Encoded protein: CATKALAGAQPKNEQFF.

V usage is TRBV25-1 and J usage is TRBJ1-2; maybe TRBD1 (5 bases). The V end lost 3 bases, the J end lost 7 bases, and 15 bases lay between the germline ends. Germline V gene sequence: CDR1 MGHDK, CDR2 SYGVNS. The CDR3 is made up of 14 amino acids. CDR3 region: CASSDGWQGVGYTF. In nucleotides, the CDR3 is TGTGCCAGCAGTGATGGTTGGCAGGGTGTTGGCTACACCTTC.

The chain joins TRBV19 to TRBJ1-2; D is uncertain. Germline V CDR1 and CDR2: LNHDA, SQIVND (reference sequence). V was shortened by 0 bases and J by 8 bases, with 19 bases between the two germline ends. CDR3 length: 16 amino acids. CDR3 nucleotide sequence: TGTGCCAGTAGTATAGAAGGCCCTTCCCTTAGCGGCGGCTACACCTTC. It specifies CASSIEGPSLSGGYTF.

This clonotype was seen a handful of times. This chain links TRBV20-1 with TRBJ2-7; 12 bases are shared with TRBD2. CDR1 and CDR2 (germline): DFQATT, SNEGSKA (reference sequence). Trimming cost V 1 base and J 7 bases; bases outside gene matches: 8. CDR3 size: 15 residues. The DNA of the CDR3 is TGCAGTGCTAGAGGTCTAGCGGGAGGGCCGAGGGAGCAGTACTTC. It translates to CSARGLAGGPREQYF.

The chain couples TRBV7-2 to TRBJ1-2, with TRBD1 matching 9 bases. Germline V CDR1 and CDR2: SGHTA, FQGNSA. Unmatched junction bases numbered 1, after V lost 1 base and J lost 7 bases. This CDR3 has 13 residues. As DNA, the CDR3 is TGTGCCAGCAGCTTAGACAGGGGGCCTGGCTACACCTTC. It encodes CASSLDRGPGYTF.

A few counts support this clonotype. This rearrangement joins TRBV7-3 to TRBJ2-1; the D call may be TRBD1 or TRBD2 (5 bases each). V lost 4 bases and J 6 bases, leaving 10 bases between the germline ends. The CDR3 has 13 amino acids. Germline CDR1 reads SGHTA; CDR2 reads FQGTGA. This CDR3 reads CASSSRDPNEQFF. The CDR3 DNA follows: TGTGCCAGCAGCTCCCGGGACCCCAATGAGCAGTTCTTC.

V is TRBV4-3 and J is TRBJ2-2, with D uncertain. With 1 base removed from V and 6 bases from J, the gap between germline ends came to 9 bases. Germline loops: CDR1 LGHNA, CDR2 YSLEER. The CDR3 totals 14 residues. This CDR3 reads CASSQAPSSGELFF. CDR3 nucleotide sequence: TGCGCCAGCAGCCAAGCCCCCTCCTCCGGGGAGCTGTTTTTT.

This chain joins TRBV24-1 and TRBJ2-1, with 7 bases that match TRBD1. The CDR3 is 16 residues long. V gave up 0 bases and J gave up 13 bases; unmatched junction bases: 14. Germline CDR1 KGHDR, CDR2 SFDVKD. The CDR3 region has the DNA TGTGCCACCAGTGATTTGCAAGGGCAGGGGGTAGAGACCCAGTTCTTC. Protein product: CATSDLQGQGVETQFF.

This chain connects TRBV11-2 to TRBJ1-6; D gene uncertain. Per germline, CDR1 SGHAT and CDR2 FQNNGV. The CDR3 spans 14 residues. Trimming took off 5 bases at V and 6 bases at J, with 11 bases between the two ends. In nucleotides, the CDR3 is TGTGCCAGCAGCCCCCGGGCGTCTAATTCACCCCTCCACTTT. Translated: CASSPRASNSPLHF.

The chain carries TRBV5-1 and TRBJ2-7; TRBD1 aligns across 10 bases. Germline CDR1 and CDR2: SGHRS and YFSETQ. V lost 0 bases to trimming and J lost 2 bases; unmatched junction nucleotides: 8. The CDR3 spans 17 residues. CDR3 in DNA: TGCGCCAGCAGCTTGGCCACCGGACAGGGGGACCCCTACGAGCAGTACTTC. Protein: CASSLATGQGDPYEQYF. The whole variable domain, remainder taken from reference TRBV5-1 and TRBJ2-7, is KAGVTQTPRYLIKTRGQQVTLSCSPISGHRSVSWYQQTPGQGLQFLFEYFSETQRNKGNFPGRFSGRQFSNSRSEMNVSTLELGDSALYLCASSLATGQGDPYEQYFGPGTRLTVT.

This clonotype was observed a handful of times. V usage is TRBV28 and J usage is TRBJ1-6, with 7 bases that match TRBD1. V was pared by 2 bases and J by 9 bases, with 7 bases of the junction left unmatched. The CDR3 is made up of 15 amino acids. Germline V gene data show CDR1 as MDHEN and CDR2 as SYDVKM. CDR3 sequence (DNA): TGTGCCAGCAGTTTAGCCGGGACAGCGCCTTCACCCCTCCACTTT. It specifies CASSLAGTAPSPLHF.

The chain uses TRBV7-2 and TRBJ2-7; D is possibly TRBD1 or TRBD2 (5 bases each). The V and J ends lost 2 bases and 1 base respectively, with 15 bases between them. The germline gives CDR1 SGHTA, CDR2 FQGNSA. The CDR3 is made up of 16 amino acids. The CDR3 region has the DNA TGTGCCAGCAGCTTACTCGGGGCAGGGTTTTCCTACGAGCAGTACTTC. Translating gives CASSLLGAGFSYEQYF.

J is TRBJ1-2 and V is TRBV6-2 or TRBV6-3; unclear D gene. This CDR3 is built from 15 residues. Germline values: CDR1 MNHEY, CDR2 SVGEGT. V was shortened by 6 bases and J by 5 bases, with 19 bases between the two germline ends. The CDR3 region is CASRPDTRPYYGYTF. The CDR3 DNA follows: TGTGCCAGCAGACCCGACACGAGACCGTATTATGGCTACACCTTC.

The chain carries TRBV6-2 or TRBV6-3 and TRBJ2-7; TRBD2 agrees at 11 bases. The CDR3 consists of 17 residues. Germline V lookup: CDR1 MNHEY, CDR2 SVGEGT. Losses at the gene ends were 2 bases for V and 1 base for J; bases not matched to a gene: 7. Here the CDR3 reads CASSYRLTSGVSYEQYF. The CDR3 DNA reads TGTGCCAGCAGTTACCGGCTGACTAGCGGGGTGTCCTACGAGCAGTACTTC.

V is TRBV1 and J is TRBJ2-2; the table's D gene call, TRBD2, was not cross checked with the DNA. TRBV1 is a pseudogene. CDR3 length: 19 residues. CDR3 DNA sequence: TGCACCAGCAGCCAAGACACCCCACTAGCGGGGGACGTTTGCGGGGAGCTGTTTTTT. This translates into CTSSQDTPLAGDVCGELFF.

The chain combines TRBV5-4 with TRBJ1-6, with a weak D call TRBD1 (6 bases). The CDR3 is made up of 15 amino acids. Deletions cut 0 bases from V and 4 bases from J, with 8 bases between. CDR1 and CDR2 (germline): SGHNT, YYREEE (reference sequence). CDR3 sequence reads: CASSLEGGYNSPLHF. CDR3 bases: TGTGCCAGCAGCTTGGAGGGGGGATATAATTCACCCCTCCACTTT.

This clonotype was seen only a few times. The V and J genes are TRBV10-1 and TRBJ2-3; D not resolved. The CDR3 runs 12 residues. CDR1 and CDR2 from the germline V gene are WNHNN and SYGVQD (reference sequence). With 6 bases removed from V and 3 bases from J, the gap between germline ends came to 7 bases. The CDR3 sequence: CASSPRTDTQYF. CDR3 coding DNA: TGCGCCAGCAGCCCGAGGACAGATACGCAGTATTTT.

The chain couples TRBV11-2 to TRBJ2-7, with D perhaps TRBD1 or TRBD2 (5 bases each). This CDR3 has 13 amino acids. Looked up from germline, CDR1 is SGHAT and CDR2 is FQNNGV. V was shortened by 2 bases and J by 3 bases, with 8 bases between the two germline ends. The CDR3 coding sequence is TGTGCCAGCAGCTTACGAGGGGTCTACGAGCAGTACTTC. Its translation: CASSLRGVYEQYF.